This T cell receptor (beta chain) derives from a study of T cells after yellow fever vaccination. TCRdb ran MiXCR on the 5' RACE reads and lists one entry per CDR3 protein. The sample has 400,000 to 650,000 distinct CDR3 sequences; 21% are singletons. This clonotype was recorded once. Deletions cut 0 bases from V and 1 base from J, with 1 base between. This CDR3 region has 12 residues. Germline V gives CDR1 SGDLS, CDR2 YYNGEE. Sequencing was performed on PBMCs, taken 21 days after the first yellow fever vaccination. This chain joins TRBV9 and TRBJ2-5; no clear D gene. This clonotype was obtained from a man aged 18 to 30 who received the YFV17D yellow fever vaccine. CDR3 region: CASSVAQETQYF. CDR3 coding DNA: TGTGCCAGCAGCGTAGCCCAAGAGACCCAGTACTTC.